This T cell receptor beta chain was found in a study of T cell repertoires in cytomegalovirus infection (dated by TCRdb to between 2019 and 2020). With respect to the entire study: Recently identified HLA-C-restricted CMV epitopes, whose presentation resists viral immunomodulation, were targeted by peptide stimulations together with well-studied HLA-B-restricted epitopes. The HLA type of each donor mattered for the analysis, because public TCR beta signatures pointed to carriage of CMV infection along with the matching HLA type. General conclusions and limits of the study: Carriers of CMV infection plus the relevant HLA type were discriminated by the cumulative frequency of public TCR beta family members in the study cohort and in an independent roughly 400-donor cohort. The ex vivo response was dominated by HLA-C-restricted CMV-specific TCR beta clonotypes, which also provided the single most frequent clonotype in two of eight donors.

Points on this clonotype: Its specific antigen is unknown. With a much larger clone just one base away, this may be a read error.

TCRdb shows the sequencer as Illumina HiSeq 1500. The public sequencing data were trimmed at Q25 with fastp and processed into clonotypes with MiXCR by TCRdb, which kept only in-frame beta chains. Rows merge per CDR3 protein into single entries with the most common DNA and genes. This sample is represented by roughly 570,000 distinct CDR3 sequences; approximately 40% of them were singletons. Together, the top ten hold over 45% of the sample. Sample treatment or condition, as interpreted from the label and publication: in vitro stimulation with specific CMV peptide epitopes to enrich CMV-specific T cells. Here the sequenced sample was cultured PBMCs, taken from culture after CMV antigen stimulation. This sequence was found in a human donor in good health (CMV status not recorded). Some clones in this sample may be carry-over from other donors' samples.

The nucleotides read TGTGCCAGCAGCCGGGGCCGGGGATTATCTCAAGCTTTCTTT. Translated, this is CASSRGRGLSQAFF. The chain is encoded by TRBV7-8 joined to TRBJ1-1, and TRBD1 may be the D gene, going by 5 matching bases. The CDR3, cysteine through phenylalanine, is 14 amino acids long. Here the CDR3 DNA is all that survives: 42 bases in frame from base 1. V and J lose 5 bases and 9 bases, and a span of 19 bases separates them. The CDR1 and CDR2 encoded by the germline V gene are SGHVS and FQNEAQ.